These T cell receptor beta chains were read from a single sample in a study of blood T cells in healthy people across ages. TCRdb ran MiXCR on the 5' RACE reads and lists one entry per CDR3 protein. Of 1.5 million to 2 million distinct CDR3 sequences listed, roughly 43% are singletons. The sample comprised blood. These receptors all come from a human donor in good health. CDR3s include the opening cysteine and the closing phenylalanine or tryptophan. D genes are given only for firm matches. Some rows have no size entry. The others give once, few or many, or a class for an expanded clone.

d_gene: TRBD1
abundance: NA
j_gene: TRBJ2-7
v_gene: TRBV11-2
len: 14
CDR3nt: TGTGCCAGCAGCCGACAGGGTATCGGCTACGAGCAGTACTTC
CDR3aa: CASSRQGIGYEQYF

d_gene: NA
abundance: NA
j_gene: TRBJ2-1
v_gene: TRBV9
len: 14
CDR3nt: TGTGCCAGCAGCGTTGGTTATGACCAAAATGAGCAGTTCTTC
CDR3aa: CASSVGYDQNEQFF

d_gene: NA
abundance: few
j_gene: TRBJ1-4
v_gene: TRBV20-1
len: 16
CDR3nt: TGCAGTGCTAGGGACCCGGAGGTGGCAACTAATGAAAAACTGTTTTTT
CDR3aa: CSARDPEVATNEKLFF

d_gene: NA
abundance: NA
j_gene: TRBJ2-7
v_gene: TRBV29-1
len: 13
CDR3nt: TGCAGCGTCATACAGGAGACCGCCTACGAGCAGTACTTC
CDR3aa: CSVIQETAYEQYF

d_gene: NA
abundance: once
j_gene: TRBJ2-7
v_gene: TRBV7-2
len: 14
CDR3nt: TGTACCAGCAGCGAGAGATACAGGTCCTACGAGCAGTACTTC
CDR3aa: CTSSERYRSYEQYF

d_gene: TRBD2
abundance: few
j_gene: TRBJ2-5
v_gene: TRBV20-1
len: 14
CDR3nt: TGCAGTGCTGGTCCCCGTAAAGCGGGGGAGACCCAGTACTTC
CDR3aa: CSAGPRKAGETQYF

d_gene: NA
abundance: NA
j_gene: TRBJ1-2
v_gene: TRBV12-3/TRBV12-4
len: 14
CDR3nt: TGTGCCTGCAGCCGCGGGACACCTAAGATTGGCTACACCTTC
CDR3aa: CACSRGTPKIGYTF

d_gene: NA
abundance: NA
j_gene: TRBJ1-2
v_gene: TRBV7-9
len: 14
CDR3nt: TGTGCCAGCAGCTTAAGCCTAGACCCGAATGGCTACACCTTC
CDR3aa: CASSLSLDPNGYTF

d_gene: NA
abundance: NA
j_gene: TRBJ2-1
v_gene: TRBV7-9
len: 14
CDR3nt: TGTGCCAGCAGCCCCATCAGGGTTGCCAATGAGCAGTTCTTC
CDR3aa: CASSPIRVANEQFF

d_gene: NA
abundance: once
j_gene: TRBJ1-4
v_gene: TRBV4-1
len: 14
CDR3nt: TGCGCCAGCAGCCAAGAAAGGCAGGTGGAAAAACTGTTTTTT
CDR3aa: CASSQERQVEKLFF

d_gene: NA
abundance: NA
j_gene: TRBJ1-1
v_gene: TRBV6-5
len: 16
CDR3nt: TGTGCCAGCAGTTTGGGGGGCGATGAAGGGAGCACTGAAGCTTTCTTT
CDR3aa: CASSLGGDEGSTEAFF

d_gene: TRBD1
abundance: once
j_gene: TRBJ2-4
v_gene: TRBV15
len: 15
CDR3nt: TGTGCCACCAGCAGACCCCAGGGACAGGTGGGTGAGCAGTACTTC
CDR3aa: CATSRPQGQVGEQYF

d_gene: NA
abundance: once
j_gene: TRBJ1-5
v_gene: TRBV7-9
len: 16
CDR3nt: TGTGCCAGCAGCCTAGGAGGGGACATATTCAATCAGCCCCAGCATTTT
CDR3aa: CASSLGGDIFNQPQHF

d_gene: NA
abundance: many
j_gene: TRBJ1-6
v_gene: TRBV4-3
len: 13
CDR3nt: TGCGCCAGCAGCCCCGATAGACATTCACCCCTCCACTTT
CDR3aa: CASSPDRHSPLHF

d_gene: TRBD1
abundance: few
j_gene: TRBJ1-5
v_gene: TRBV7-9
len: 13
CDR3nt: TGTGCCAGCAGCTTCCCGGGACAGCAGCCCCAGCATTTT
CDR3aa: CASSFPGQQPQHF

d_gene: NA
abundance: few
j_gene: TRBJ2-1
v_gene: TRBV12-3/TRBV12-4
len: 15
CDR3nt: TGTGGCAGCAGCCTGGTTGGGGCCTCTTACAATGAGCAGTTCTTC
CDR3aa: CGSSLVGASYNEQFF

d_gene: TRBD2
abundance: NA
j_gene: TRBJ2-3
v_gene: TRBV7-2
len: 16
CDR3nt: TGTGCCAGCAGCCTCAGGGGGACTAGCAGCACAGATACGCAGTATTTT
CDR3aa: CASSLRGTSSTDTQYF

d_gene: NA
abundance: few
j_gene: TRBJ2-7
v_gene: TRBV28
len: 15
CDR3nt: TGTGCCAGCAGTTTGGTTGACGGAAAAACCTACGAGCAGTACTTC
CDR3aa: CASSLVDGKTYEQYF

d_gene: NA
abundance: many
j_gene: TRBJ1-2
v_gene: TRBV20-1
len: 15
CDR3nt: TGCAGTGCTAGACGTGACAGACGCAACCGGGATGGCTACACCTTC
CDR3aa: CSARRDRRNRDGYTF

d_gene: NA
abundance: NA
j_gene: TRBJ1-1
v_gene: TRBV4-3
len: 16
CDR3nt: TGCGCCAGCAGCCGACTCTTTGGGGGGAAGAACACTGAAGCTTTCTTT
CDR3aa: CASSRLFGGKNTEAFF

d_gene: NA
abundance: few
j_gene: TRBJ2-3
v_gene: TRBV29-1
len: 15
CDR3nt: TGCAGCGTTGAACCAACAGGGACGGGCACAGATACGCAGTATTTT
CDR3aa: CSVEPTGTGTDTQYF

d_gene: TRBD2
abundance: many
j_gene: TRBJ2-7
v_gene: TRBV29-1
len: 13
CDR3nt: TGCAGCGTTGAAGCTAGCGGTTCCTACGAGCAGTACTTC
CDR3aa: CSVEASGSYEQYF

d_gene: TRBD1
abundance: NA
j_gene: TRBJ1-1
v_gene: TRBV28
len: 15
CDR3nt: TGTGCCAGCAGTGGGAGGGGGCGGACTAACACTGAAGCTTTCTTT
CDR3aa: CASSGRGRTNTEAFF

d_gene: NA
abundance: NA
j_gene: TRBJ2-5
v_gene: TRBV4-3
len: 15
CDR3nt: TGCGCCGGCAGCCAAAAACGCGCGGCTCAAGAGACCCAGTACTTC
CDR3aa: CAGSQKRAAQETQYF

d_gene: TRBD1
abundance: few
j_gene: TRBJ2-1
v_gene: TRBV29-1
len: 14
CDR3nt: TGCACCGTAGCCGGGACAGGGGTTGGTAGTGAGCAGTTCTTC
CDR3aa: CTVAGTGVGSEQFF

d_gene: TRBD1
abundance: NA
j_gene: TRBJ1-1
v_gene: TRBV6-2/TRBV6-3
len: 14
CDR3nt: TGTGCCAGCAGTTACTCGGAGGGGGCCACTGAAGCTTTCTTT
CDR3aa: CASSYSEGATEAFF